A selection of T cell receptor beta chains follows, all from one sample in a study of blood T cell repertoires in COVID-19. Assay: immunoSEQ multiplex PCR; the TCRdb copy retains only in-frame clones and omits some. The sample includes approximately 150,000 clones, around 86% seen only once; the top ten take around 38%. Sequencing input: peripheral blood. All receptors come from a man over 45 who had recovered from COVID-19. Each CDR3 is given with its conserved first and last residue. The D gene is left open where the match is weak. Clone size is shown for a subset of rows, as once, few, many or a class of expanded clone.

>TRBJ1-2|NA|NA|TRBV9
TGTGCCAGCGCCCCTAGCCTCTATGGCTACACCTTC
CASAPSLYGYTF
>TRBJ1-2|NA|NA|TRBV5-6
TGTGCCAGCAGCTTGGTGGGGGCGGACTATGGCTACACCTTC
CASSLVGADYGYTF
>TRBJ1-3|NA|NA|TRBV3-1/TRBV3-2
TGTGCCAGCAGCCCAGGGACAAACGGAAACACCATATATTTT
CASSPGTNGNTIYF
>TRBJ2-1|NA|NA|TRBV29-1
TGCAGCGTTGGGCAGGGTTATAATGAGCAGTTCTTC
CSVGQGYNEQFF
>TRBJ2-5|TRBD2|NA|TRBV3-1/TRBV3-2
TGTGCCAGCAGCCAGCACGCTGGTACTAGCGGGGGGGATAGGGAGACCCAGTACTTC
CASSQHAGTSGGDRETQYF
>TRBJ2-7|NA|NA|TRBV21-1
TGTGCCAGCAGGCCCTTTAGGGGCTACGAGCAGTACTTC
CASRPFRGYEQYF
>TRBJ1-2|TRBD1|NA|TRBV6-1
TGTGCCAGCAGTGGTAGCCCAATACAGGGGGCGCTGGGCTACACCTTC
CASSGSPIQGALGYTF
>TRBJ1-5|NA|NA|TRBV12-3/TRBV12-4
TGTGCCAGCAGTTCTGGCAGTATACCCCAGCATTTT
CASSSGSIPQHF
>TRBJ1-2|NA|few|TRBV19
TGTGCCAGTAGTCTATCGGTAGTGGATGGCTACACCTTC
CASSLSVVDGYTF
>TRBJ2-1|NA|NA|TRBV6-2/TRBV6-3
TGTGCCAGCAGCAAGAGTTCTTACAATGAGCAGTTCTTC
CASSKSSYNEQFF
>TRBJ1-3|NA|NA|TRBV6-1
TGTGCCAGCAGTGAAGCGCGGGGAAACACCATATATTTT
CASSEARGNTIYF
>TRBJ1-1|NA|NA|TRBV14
TGTGCCAGCAGTCGACAGGCGAGTGGGAACACTGAAGCTTTCTTT
CASSRQASGNTEAFF
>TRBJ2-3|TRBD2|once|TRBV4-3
TGCGCCAGCAGCCTGGGACTACTAGGGGCAGATACGCAGTATTTT
CASSLGLLGADTQYF
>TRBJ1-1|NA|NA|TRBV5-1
TGCGCCAGCAGCCCGGAGGGCGTGGGGCGTAGCACTGAAGCTTTCTTT
CASSPEGVGRSTEAFF
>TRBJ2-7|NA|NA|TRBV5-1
TGCGCCAGCAACTATGTGTTCGGCGAAATAACGGCCAATGAGGAGCAGTACTTC
CASNYVFGEITANEEQYF
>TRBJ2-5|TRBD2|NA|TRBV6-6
TGTGCCAGCAGTTACCGGGCGGGGGGGCCGAAGACCCAGTACTTC
CASSYRAGGPKTQYF
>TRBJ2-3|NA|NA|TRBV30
TGTGCCTGGAGTGGGTACACACCGTCTAGCACAGATACGCAGTATTTT
CAWSGYTPSSTDTQYF
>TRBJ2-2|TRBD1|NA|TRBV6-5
TGTGCCAGCAGTTATTACAGGGGAAGCACCGGGGAGCTGTTTTTT
CASSYYRGSTGELFF
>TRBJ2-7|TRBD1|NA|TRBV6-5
TGTGCCAGCAGCCGTAATCTCCAGGGGGCCGAGCAGTACTTC
CASSRNLQGAEQYF
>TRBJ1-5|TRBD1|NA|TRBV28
TGTGCCAGTGCGGGACAGCATCAGCCCCAGCATTTT
CASAGQHQPQHF
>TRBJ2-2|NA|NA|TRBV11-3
TGTGCCAGCAGCTTAGATGAGACCGGGGAGCTGTTTTTT
CASSLDETGELFF
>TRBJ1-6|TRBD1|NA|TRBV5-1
TGCGCCAGCAGCTCGGGACAGGGGGTAAATTCACCCCTCCACTTT
CASSSGQGVNSPLHF
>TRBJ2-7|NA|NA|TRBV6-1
TGTGCCAGCAGTGAATTGAGGGCAGGGGCCTCCTACGAGCAGTACTTC
CASSELRAGASYEQYF
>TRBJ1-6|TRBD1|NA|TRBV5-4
TGTGCCAGCAGCTTGGGGCCCGGGACAGGGGGCACCATTTCACCCCTCCACTTT
CASSLGPGTGGTISPLHF
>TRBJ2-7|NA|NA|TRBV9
TGTGCCAGCAGCGTGTCGGCAGGGGAATTGCCGAGCGAGCAGTACTTC
CASSVSAGELPSEQYF
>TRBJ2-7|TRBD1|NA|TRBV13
TGTGCCAGCAGCCTGGGACAGGGCCCAGGTTACGAGCAGTACTTC
CASSLGQGPGYEQYF
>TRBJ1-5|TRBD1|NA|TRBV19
TGTGCCAGTCCGTTCCCCCTCCGGGACAGGGGTCAAACTAGCAATCAGCCCCAGCATTTT
CASPFPLRDRGQTSNQPQHF
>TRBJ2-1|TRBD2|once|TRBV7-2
TGTGCCAGCAGTTTGGGACTAGCGGGGGGTTCCTACAATGAGCAGTTCTTC
CASSLGLAGGSYNEQFF
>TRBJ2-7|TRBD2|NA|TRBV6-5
TGTGCCAGCAGTTACGGGGGACTAGCGGGGGTCGCCGAGCAGTACTTC
CASSYGGLAGVAEQYF
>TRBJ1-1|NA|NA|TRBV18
TGTGCCAGCTCACCTTCAGTCAGTCTCACTGAAGCTTTCTTT
CASSPSVSLTEAFF
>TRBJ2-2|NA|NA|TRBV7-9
TGTGCCAGCAGCTTAGACATCAACACCGGGGAGCTGTTTTTT
CASSLDINTGELFF
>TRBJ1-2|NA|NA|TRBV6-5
TGTGCCAGCAGAGATGACACGTCGAGAGGCTACACCTTC
CASRDDTSRGYTF
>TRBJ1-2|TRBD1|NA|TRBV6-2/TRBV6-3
TGTGCCAGCAGTTACGTCGGGACAGGGACTGGCTACACCTTC
CASSYVGTGTGYTF
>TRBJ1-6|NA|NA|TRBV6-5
TGTGCCAGCAGAGGGGAGGGGCCCCTCCACTTT
CASRGEGPLHF
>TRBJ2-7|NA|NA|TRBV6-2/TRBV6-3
TGTGCCAGCAGCACTAGCCGGGACAGTTACACCTACGAGCAGTACTTC
CASSTSRDSYTYEQYF
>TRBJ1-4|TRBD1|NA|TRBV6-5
TGTGCCAGCATTAGACAGGGTACGACGGTCGGAAAACTGTTTTTT
CASIRQGTTVGKLFF
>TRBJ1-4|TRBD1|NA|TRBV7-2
TGTGCCAGCAGCTTAAGGACAGGGGGCGACGAAAAACTGTTTTTT
CASSLRTGGDEKLFF
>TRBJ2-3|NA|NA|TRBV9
TGTGCCAGCAGCACGGGGGTTACGCAGTATTTT
CASSTGVTQYF
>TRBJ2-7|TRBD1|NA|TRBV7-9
TGTGCCAGCAGCGGACAGGGAGCCTACGAGCAGTACTTC
CASSGQGAYEQYF
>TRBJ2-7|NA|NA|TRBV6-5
TGTGCCAGCAGTTATCTAGGCAGTAGCTCCTACGAGCAGTACTTC
CASSYLGSSSYEQYF
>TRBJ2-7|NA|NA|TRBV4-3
TGCGCCAGCAGCCAAGATGTCAGGGCTGCCTACGAGCAGTACTTC
CASSQDVRAAYEQYF
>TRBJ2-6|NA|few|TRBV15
TGTGCCACCAGCAGATCTAGAGACTCTGGGGCCAACGTCCTGACTTTC
CATSRSRDSGANVLTF
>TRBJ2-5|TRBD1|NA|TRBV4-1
TGCGCCAGCAGCCAAGATGGGACAGGGCAAGAGACCCAGTACTTC
CASSQDGTGQETQYF
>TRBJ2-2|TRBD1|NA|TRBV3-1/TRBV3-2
TGTGCCAGCAGCAAAGAAGACAGGGTCTACACCGGGGAGCTGTTTTTT
CASSKEDRVYTGELFF
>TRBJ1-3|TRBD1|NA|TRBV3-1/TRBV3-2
TGTGCCAGCAGCCAAGCCCCAGGGACAGGGGATTTAGACACCATATATTTT
CASSQAPGTGDLDTIYF
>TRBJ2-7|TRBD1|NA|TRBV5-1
TGCGCCAGCAGCTTGGGGACAGGGGGCCTATACGAGCAGTACTTC
CASSLGTGGLYEQYF
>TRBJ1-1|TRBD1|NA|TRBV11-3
TGTGCCACCCACGGACAGGTGAACACTGAAGCTTTCTTT
CATHGQVNTEAFF
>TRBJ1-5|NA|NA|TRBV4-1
TGCGCCAGCAGCCCAAACAGGGATTGGAATCAGCCCCAGCATTTT
CASSPNRDWNQPQHF
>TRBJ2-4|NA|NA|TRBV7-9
TGTGCCAGCAGCTTAGGGGCAGGTAGTGCGAACATTCAGTACTTC
CASSLGAGSANIQYF
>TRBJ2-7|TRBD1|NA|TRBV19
TGTGCCAGTAGTATGTTCTCGGGACAGGGCTCCTACGAGCAGTACTTC
CASSMFSGQGSYEQYF
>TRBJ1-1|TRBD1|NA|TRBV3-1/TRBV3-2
TGTGCCAGCAGCCAAGCGACAGGGCGAGGGAACACTGAAGCTTTCTTT
CASSQATGRGNTEAFF
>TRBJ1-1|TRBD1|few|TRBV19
TGTGCCAGTACCGTATCGACAGGGGGCATTGTAGGTTTCTTT
CASTVSTGGIVGFF
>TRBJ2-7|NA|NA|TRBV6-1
TGTGCCAGCAGTGAAATCCACTACGAGCAGTACTTC
CASSEIHYEQYF
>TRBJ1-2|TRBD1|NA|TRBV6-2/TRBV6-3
TGTGCCAGCAGTTACCGCGGACAGGGGGACGACTATGGCTACACCTTC
CASSYRGQGDDYGYTF
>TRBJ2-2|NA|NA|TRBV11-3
TGTGCCAGCAGCTTTAGGAGGGCCGGGGACACCGGGGAGCTGTTTTTT
CASSFRRAGDTGELFF
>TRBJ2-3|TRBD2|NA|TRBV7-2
TGTGCCAGCAGCTTGGGCACACGGGGGGGGAGCCCAGATACGCAGTATTTT
CASSLGTRGGSPDTQYF
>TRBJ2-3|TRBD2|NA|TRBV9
TGTGCCAGCAGCGTAGGGCTAGCGGGGGGGAAGAGCACAGATACGCAGTATTTT
CASSVGLAGGKSTDTQYF
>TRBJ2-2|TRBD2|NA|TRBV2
TGTGCCAGCAGGGACCGGACTAGCGGGGGCACCGGGGAGCTGTTTTTT
CASRDRTSGGTGELFF
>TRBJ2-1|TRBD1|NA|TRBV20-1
TGCAGTGCTAGTCGGCAGGGGGACGTAAGTGAGCAGTTCTTC
CSASRQGDVSEQFF